This T cell receptor (beta chain) appears in the sequencing data of a study of cytomegalovirus exposure and HLA in healthy donors. Study-wide context: The approximately 130 validation repertoires and the approximately 700 first-cohort repertoires shared a platform, a later analysis reported.

Clones were sequenced by immunoSEQ multiplex PCR, and TCRdb holds only the in-frame ones, with some missing. The table shows some 220,000 clones, with 90% to 95% occurring only once. From germline, CDR1 is SGHTA and CDR2 FQGTGA. This CDR3 comprises 13 residues. V gave up 5 bases and J gave up 5 bases, with 12 bases separating them. The study, taken as a whole, reports: In vitro data verified a few CMV-associated chains as specific for CMV antigens. The study designated 160 or so TCR beta chains cytomegalovirus-associated. Most sequenced TCRs were rare (though some public TCRs occurred in many donors).

Notes on this clone: Its specificity is unknown.

The genes are TRBV7-3 and TRBJ1-1; tentatively, D is TRBD1 (6 bases). The source of this sequence is a woman younger than 30 in good health and CMV-seronegative. Specimen: PBMCs. The CDR3: CASSPQGVTEAFF. The DNA for the CDR3 is TGTGCCAGCAGCCCACAGGGAGTAACTGAAGCTTTCTTT.